Sequencing of this T cell receptor (beta chain) was carried out in a study of cytomegalovirus exposure and HLA in healthy donors. Germline assignment: CDR1 SGHDN and CDR2 FVKESK. This CDR3 contains 15 residues. Trimming took 3 bases from V and 4 from J, leaving 13 bases between them. Both 60 Vbeta primers and 13 Jbeta primers went into the PCR. Some clones are missing from TCRdb's copy, which holds only in-frame ones; the method was immunoSEQ multiplex PCR. The table has some 220,000 clones, about 80% seen once; the top ten hold 0.58%. Input material: PBMCs. The chain couples TRBV14 to TRBJ2-1; D ambiguous. The clonotype originates from a woman between 35 and 50 years old in good health and CMV-seronegative. DNA of the CDR3: TGTGCCAGCAGCCACTCCACCCTCTATTACAATGAGCAGTTCTTC. It codes for CASSHSTLYYNEQFF.